This T cell receptor (beta chain) was sequenced in a study of T-cell memory formation after mild COVID-19. The V end was cut by 7 bases, the J end by 5 bases, with 21 bases between. Germline CDR1 MDHEN, CDR2 SYDVKM. This CDR3 comprises 16 residues. Study-level points and caveats: Second-wave clones reaching peak frequency on day 37 lacked confirmed SARS-CoV-2 specificity. Clones that contracted from day 15 to 85 were balanced CD4/CD8, while later expanders leaned CD4+.

This clonotype was observed a handful of times. As yet, its antigen is unknown. TCRdb used MiXCR to reprocess the 5' RACE reads, holding one entry per CDR3 protein. The sample has 60,000 to 65,000 distinct CDR3 sequences; around 10% are singletons. The TCR comes from a man aged 18 to 30 who had mild COVID-19 (a few samples of this study predate the infection). Cell type and time point are not known. The genes are TRBV28 and TRBJ1-5, with D unclear. The sample taken for sequencing was PBMCs or a T cell subset sorted from them (not recorded which). This chain's CDR3 is CASTGDGISSHQPQHF. The DNA for the CDR3 is TGTGCCAGCACTGGTGACGGGATTTCGAGCCATCAGCCCCAGCATTTT.